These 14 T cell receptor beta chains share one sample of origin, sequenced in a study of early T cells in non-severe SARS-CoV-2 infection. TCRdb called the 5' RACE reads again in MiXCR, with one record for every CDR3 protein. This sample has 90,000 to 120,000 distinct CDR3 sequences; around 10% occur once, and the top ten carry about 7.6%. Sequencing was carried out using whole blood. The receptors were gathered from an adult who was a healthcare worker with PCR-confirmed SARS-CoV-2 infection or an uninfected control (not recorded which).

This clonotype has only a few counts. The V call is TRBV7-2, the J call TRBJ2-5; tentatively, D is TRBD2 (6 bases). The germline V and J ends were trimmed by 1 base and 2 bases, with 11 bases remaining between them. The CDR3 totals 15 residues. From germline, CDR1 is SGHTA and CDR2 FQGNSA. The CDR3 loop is CASSLVWLAQETQYF. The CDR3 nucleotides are TGTGCCAGCAGCTTAGTCTGGCTAGCGCAAGAGACCCAGTACTTC.

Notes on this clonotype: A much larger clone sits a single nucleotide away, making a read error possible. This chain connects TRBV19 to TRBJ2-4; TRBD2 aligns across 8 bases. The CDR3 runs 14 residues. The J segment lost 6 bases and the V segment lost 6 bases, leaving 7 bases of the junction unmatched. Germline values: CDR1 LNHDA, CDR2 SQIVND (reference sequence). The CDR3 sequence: CASSRGRTGNIQYF. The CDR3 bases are TGTGCCAGTAGCCGCGGGAGGACCGGAAACATTCAGTACTTC.

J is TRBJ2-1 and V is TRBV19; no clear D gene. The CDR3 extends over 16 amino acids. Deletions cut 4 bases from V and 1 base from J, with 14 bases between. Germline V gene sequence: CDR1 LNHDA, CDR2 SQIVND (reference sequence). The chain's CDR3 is CASSTFPRRSYNEQFF. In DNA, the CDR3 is TGTGCCAGTAGTACCTTCCCTAGGCGGTCCTACAATGAGCAGTTCTTC.

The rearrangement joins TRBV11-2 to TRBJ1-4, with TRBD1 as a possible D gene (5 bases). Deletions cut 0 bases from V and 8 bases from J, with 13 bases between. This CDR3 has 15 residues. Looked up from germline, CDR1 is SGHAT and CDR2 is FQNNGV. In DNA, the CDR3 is TGTGCCAGCAGCTTAGATCCGGGGCTGAGGGAAAAACTGTTTTTT. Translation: CASSLDPGLREKLFF.

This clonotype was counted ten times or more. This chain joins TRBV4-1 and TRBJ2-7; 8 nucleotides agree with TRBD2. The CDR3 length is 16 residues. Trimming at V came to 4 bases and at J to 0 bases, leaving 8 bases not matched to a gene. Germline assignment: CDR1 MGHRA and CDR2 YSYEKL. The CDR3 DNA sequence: TGCGCCAGCAGCCGATTAGCGGGACCCTTCTCCTACGAGCAGTACTTC. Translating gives CASSRLAGPFSYEQYF.

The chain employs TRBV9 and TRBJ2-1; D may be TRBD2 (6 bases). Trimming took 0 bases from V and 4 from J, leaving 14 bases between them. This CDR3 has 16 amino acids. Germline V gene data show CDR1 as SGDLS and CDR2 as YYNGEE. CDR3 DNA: TGTGCCAGCAGCGTAGTTAGCGGAGGGCCTTACAATGAGCAGTTCTTC. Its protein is CASSVVSGGPYNEQFF.

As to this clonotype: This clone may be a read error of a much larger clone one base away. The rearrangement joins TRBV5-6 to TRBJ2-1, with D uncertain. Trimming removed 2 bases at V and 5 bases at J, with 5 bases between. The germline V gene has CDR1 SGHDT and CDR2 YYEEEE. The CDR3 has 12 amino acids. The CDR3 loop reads CASSFGHNEQFF. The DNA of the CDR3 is TGTGCCAGCAGCTTTGGGCACAATGAGCAGTTCTTC.

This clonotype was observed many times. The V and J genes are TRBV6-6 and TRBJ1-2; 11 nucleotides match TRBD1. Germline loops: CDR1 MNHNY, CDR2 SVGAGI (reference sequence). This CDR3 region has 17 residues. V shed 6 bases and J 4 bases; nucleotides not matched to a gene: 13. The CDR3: CASRTGQGAARSYGYTF. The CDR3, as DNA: TGTGCCAGCAGGACCGGACAGGGGGCGGCCCGGTCCTATGGCTACACCTTC.

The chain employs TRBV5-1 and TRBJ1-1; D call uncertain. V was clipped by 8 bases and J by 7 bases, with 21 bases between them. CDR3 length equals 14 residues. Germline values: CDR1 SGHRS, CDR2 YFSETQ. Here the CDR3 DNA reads TGCGCCAGTATCCCTCTGCCAGGCTCATTTGAAGCTTTCTTT. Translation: CASIPLPGSFEAFF.

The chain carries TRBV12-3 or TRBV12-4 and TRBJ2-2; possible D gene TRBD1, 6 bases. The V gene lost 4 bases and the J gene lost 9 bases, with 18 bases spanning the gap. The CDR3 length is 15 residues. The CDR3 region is CASSYRAGWTWELFF. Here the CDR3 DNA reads TGTGCCAGCAGTTACAGGGCTGGGTGGACCTGGGAGCTGTTTTTT.

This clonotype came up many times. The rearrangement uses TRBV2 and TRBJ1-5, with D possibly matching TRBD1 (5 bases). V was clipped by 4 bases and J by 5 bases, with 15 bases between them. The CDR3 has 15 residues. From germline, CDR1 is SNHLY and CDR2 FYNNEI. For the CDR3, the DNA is TGTGCCAGCAGTGGGGACCGACAGAGCCATCAGCCCCAGCATTTT. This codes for CASSGDRQSHQPQHF.

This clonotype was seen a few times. The CDR3 loop reads CSARRLASYNEQFF. DNA for the CDR3: TGCAGTGCTAGAAGGCTAGCGTCTTACAATGAGCAGTTCTTC. The chain employs TRBV20-1 and TRBJ2-1, with D perhaps matching TRBD2 (6 bases). This CDR3 contains 14 residues. Per the germline V gene, CDR1 is DFQATT and CDR2 is SNEGSKA (reference sequence). V was cut by 2 bases and J by 4 bases, with 12 bases left in between.

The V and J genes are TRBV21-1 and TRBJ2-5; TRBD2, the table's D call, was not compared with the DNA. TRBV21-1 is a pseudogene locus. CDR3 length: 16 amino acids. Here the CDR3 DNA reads TGTGCCAGCAGCAAGAAGTCTAGCGGGAGTCAAGAGACCCAGTACTTC. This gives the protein CASSKKSSGSQETQYF.

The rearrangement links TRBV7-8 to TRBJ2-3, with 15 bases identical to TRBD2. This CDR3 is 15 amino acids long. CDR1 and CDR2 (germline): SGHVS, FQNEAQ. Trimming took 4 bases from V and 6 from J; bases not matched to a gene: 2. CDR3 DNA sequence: TGTGCCAGCAGCTCGGGACTAGCGGGAGGTGATACGCAGTATTTT. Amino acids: CASSSGLAGGDTQYF.